This record looks at one TCR beta chain sequence and its context. The data were produced by immunoSEQ multiplex PCR, yet TCRdb's version contains in-frame clones alone and is incomplete. The sample includes around 110,000 clones, roughly 87% of them seen just once. The sample is drawn from a study of T cell responses to AZD1222 COVID-19 vaccine. V was pared by 4 bases and J by 3 bases, with 12 bases of the junction left unmatched. This CDR3 spans 18 amino acids. Germline CDR1 and CDR2: SGHDN and FVKESK. The gene calls are TRBV14 and TRBJ2-2; TRBD2 aligns across 9 bases. Sequencing was performed on peripheral blood, taken on day 0 of AZD1222 vaccination. The TCR originated in an adult in good health. The CDR3 protein is CASSRGRASGAYTGELFF. The DNA of the CDR3 is TGTGCCAGCAGCCGAGGTAGGGCTAGCGGGGCATACACCGGGGAGCTGTTTTTT.